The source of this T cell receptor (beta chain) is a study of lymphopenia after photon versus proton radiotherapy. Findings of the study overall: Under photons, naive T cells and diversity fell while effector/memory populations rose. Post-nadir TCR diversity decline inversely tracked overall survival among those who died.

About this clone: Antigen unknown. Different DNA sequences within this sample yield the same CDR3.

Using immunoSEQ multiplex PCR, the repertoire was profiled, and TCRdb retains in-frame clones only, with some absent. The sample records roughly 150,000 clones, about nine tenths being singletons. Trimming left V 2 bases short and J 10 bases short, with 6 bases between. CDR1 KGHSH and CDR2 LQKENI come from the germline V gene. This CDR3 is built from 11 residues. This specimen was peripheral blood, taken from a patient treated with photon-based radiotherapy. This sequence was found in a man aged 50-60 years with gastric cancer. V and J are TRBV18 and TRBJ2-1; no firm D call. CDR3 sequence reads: CASSPGGEQFF. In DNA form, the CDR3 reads TGTGCCAGCTCACCAGGTGGGGAGCAGTTCTTC.